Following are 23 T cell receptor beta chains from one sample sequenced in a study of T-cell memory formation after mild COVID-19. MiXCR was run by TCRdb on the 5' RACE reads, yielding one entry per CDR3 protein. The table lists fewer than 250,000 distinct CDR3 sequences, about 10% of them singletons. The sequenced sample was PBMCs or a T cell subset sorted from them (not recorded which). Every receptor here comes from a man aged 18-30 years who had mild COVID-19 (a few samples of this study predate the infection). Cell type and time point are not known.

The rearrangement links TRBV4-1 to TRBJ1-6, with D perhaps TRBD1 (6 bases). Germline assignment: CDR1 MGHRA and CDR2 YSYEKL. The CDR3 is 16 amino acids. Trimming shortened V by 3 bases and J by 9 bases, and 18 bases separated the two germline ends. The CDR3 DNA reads TGCGCCAGCAGCCATCCCAACAGGGTAGTAGGTTCACCCCTCCACTTT. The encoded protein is CASSHPNRVVGSPLHF.

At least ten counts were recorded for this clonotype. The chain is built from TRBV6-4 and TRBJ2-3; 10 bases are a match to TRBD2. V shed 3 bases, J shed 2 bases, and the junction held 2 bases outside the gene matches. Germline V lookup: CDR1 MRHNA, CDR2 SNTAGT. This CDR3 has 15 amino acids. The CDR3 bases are TGTGCCAGCAGTGAAAGCGGGGGGGCCACAGATACGCAGTATTTT. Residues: CASSESGGATDTQYF.

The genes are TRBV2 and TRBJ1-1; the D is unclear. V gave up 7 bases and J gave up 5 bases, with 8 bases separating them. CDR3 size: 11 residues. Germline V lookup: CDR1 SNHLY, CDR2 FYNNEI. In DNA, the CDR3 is TGTGCCAGCACCTATGGGACTGAAGCTTTCTTT. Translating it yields CASTYGTEAFF.

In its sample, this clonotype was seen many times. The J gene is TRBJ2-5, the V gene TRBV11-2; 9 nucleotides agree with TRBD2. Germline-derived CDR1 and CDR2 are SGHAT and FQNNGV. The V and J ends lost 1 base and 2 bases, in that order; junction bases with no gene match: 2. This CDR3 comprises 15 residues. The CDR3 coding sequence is TGTGCCAGCAGCTTAGGGCGGGGGGGGCAAGAGACCCAGTACTTC. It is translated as CASSLGRGGQETQYF.

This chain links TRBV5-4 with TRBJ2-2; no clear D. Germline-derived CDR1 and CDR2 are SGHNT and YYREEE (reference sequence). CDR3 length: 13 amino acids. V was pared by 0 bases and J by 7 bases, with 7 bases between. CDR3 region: CASSLDGSGELFF. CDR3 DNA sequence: TGTGCCAGCAGCTTGGACGGTAGCGGGGAGCTGTTTTTT.

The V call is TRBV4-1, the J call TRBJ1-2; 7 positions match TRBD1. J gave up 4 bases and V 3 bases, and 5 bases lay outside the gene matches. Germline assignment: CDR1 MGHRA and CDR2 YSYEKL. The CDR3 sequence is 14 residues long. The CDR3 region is CASSHPDRSYGYTF. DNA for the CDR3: TGCGCCAGCAGCCACCCGGACAGGTCCTATGGCTACACCTTC.

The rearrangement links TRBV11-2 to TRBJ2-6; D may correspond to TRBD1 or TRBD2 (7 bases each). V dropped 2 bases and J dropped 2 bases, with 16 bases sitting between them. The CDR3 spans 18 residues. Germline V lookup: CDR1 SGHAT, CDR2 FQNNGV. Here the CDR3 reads CASSLRKTGRAGANVLTF. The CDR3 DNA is TGTGCCAGCAGCTTACGAAAGACAGGGAGGGCTGGGGCCAACGTCCTGACTTTC.

The CDR3 is CASRTAAQETQYF. The CDR3 DNA sequence: TGTGCCAGCAGGACAGCCGCCCAAGAGACCCAGTACTTC. The chain couples TRBV7-9 to TRBJ2-5; D is possibly TRBD1 (5 bases). CDR1 SEHNR and CDR2 FQNEAQ come from the germline V gene (reference sequence). The ends were cut back, 6 bases at V and 1 base at J, with 9 bases in the middle. The CDR3 spans 13 residues.

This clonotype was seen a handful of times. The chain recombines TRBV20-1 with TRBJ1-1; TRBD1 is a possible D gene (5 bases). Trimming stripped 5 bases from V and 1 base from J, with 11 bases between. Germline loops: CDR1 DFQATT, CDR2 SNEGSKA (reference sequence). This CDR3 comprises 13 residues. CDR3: CSAGNTGNTEAFF. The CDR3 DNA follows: TGCAGTGCTGGAAATACAGGGAACACTGAAGCTTTCTTT.

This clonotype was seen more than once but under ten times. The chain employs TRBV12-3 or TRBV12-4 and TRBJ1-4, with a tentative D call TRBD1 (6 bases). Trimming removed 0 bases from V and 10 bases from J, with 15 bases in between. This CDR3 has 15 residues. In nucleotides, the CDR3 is TGTGCCAGCAGTTTAGCGAGGTACAGGGATGGAAAACTGTTTTTT. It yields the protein CASSLARYRDGKLFF.

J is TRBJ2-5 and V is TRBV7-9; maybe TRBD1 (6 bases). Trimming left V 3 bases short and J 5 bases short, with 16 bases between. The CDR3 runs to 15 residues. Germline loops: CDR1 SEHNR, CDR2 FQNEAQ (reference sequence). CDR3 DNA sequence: TGTGCCAGCAGCTTGGGACGACAGGACCCGGAGACCCAGTACTTC. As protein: CASSLGRQDPETQYF. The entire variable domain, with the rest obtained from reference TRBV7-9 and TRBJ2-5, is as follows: DTGVSQNPRHKITKRGQNVTFRCDPISEHNRLYWYRQTLGQGPEFLTYFQNEAQLEKSRLLSDRFSAERPKGSFSTLEIQRTEQGDSAMYLCASSLGRQDPETQYFGPGTRLLVL.

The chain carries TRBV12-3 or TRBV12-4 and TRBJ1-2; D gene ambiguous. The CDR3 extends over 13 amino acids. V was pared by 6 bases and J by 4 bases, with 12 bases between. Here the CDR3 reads CASSVELSYGYTF. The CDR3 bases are TGTGCCAGCAGCGTCGAGCTTAGCTATGGCTACACCTTC.

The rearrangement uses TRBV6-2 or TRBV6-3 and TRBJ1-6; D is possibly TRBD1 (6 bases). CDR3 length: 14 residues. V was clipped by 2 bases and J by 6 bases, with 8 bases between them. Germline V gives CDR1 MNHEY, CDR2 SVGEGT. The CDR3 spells CASSYQGSNSPLHF. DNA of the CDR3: TGTGCCAGCAGTTACCAGGGGTCTAATTCACCCCTCCACTTT.

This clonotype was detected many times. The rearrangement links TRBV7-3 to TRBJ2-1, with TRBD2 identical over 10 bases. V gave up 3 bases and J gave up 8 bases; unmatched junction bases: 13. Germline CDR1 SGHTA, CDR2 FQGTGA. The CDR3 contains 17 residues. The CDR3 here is CASSFALTSGAGHEQFF. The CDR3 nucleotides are TGTGCCAGCAGCTTCGCGCTTACTAGCGGGGCCGGCCATGAGCAGTTCTTC.

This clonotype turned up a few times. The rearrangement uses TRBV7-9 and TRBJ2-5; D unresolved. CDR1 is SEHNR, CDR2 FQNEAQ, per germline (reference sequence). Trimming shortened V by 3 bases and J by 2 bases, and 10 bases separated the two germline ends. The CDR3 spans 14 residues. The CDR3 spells CASSFSSGQETQYF. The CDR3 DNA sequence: TGTGCCAGCAGCTTTTCTTCCGGGCAAGAGACCCAGTACTTC. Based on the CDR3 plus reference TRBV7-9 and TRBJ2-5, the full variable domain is DTGVSQNPRHKITKRGQNVTFRCDPISEHNRLYWYRQTLGQGPEFLTYFQNEAQLEKSRLLSDRFSAERPKGSFSTLEIQRTEQGDSAMYLCASSFSSGQETQYFGPGTRLLVL.

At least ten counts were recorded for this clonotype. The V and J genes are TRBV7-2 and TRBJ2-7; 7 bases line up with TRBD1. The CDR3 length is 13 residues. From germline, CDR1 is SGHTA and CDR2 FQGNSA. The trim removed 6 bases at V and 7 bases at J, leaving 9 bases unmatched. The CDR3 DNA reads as TGTGCCAGCAGTTTGACAGGGCTTTTGGAGCAGTACTTC. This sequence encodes CASSLTGLLEQYF.

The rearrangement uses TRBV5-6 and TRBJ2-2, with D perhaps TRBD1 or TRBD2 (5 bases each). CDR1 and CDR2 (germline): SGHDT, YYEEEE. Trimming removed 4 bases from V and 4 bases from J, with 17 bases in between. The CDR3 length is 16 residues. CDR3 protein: CASSGQGPHPTGELFF. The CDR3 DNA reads TGTGCCAGCAGCGGCCAGGGACCGCATCCCACCGGGGAGCTGTTTTTT.

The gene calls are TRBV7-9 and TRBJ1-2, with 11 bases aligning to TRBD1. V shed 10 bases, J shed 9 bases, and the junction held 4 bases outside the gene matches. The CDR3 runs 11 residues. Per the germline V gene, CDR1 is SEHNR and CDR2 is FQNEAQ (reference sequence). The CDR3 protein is CAIGTGGSYTF. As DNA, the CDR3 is TGTGCCATCGGGACAGGGGGAAGCTACACCTTC.

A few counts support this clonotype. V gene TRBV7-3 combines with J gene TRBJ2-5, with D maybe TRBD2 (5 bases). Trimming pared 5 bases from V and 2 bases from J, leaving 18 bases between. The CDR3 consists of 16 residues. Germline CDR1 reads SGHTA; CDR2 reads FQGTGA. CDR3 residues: CASSPALAPGQETQYF. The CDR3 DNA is TGTGCCAGCAGCCCGGCCCTAGCCCCAGGTCAAGAGACCCAGTACTTC.

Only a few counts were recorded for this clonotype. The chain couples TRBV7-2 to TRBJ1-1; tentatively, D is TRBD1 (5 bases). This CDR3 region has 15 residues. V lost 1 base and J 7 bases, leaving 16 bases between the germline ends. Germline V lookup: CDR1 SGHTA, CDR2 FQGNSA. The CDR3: CASSLEAGWAREAFF. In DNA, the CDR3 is TGTGCCAGCAGCTTAGAGGCAGGGTGGGCTCGTGAAGCTTTCTTT.

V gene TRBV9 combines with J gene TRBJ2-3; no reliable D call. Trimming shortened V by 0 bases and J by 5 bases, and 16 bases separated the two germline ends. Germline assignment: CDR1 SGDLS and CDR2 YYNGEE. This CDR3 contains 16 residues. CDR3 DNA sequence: TGTGCCAGCAGCGTAGTTGGCACGGCTTGGGAAGATACGCAGTATTTT. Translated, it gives CASSVVGTAWEDTQYF.

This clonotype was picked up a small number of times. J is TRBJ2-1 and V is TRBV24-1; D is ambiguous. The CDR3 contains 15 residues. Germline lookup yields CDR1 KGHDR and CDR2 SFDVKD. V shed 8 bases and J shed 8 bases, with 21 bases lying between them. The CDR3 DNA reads TGTGCCACCAACGCCCCGGATCGAGGTCGCGATGAGCAGTTCTTC. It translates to CATNAPDRGRDEQFF.

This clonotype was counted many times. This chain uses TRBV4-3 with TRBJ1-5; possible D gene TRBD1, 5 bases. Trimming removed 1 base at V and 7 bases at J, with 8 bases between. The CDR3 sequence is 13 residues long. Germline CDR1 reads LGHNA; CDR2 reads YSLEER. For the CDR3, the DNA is TGCGCCAGCAGCCAAGCGGGGGAACAGCCCCAGCATTTT. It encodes CASSQAGEQPQHF.